Sequencing of this T cell receptor beta chain was carried out in a study of shared clonotypes between healthy human individuals (dated by TCRdb to about 2020). Some background on the complete study: Three men and two women, aged 18 to 49 years, made up the cohort. Blood TCR repertoires of about 5 healthy adults were deeply sequenced to estimate repertoire size and the extent of clonotype sharing between individuals. Libraries were prepared and TCR repertoires were sequenced by different laboratories using diverse techniques, in order to increase sequencing depth and limit assay-specific biases. Per donor, three plates each were used for CD4 naive and CD4 memory, two for CD8 naive, and one for CD8 memory. Each donor's leukapheresis produced roughly between roughly 0.94 and 9.5 billion PBMCs.

Summary of the overall study and its limitations: Sampling was restricted to blood, and TCR repertoires in tissues likely differ from the TCR repertoires found in blood. Higher generation probabilities were observed for clonotypes shared by all four sorted-subset donors than for non-shared clonotypes. Because the study included a small number of donors, the genetic and exposure-history diversity represented was limited. Naive subsets generally had larger estimated clonotype richness than memory subsets did. Pairwise subsampling indicated that sequencing depth was expected to affect the degree of clonotype sharing among donors. About 5% of naive CD4, 3.5% of naive CD8, 2.3% of memory CD4, and 0.35% to 0.5% of memory CD8 clonotypes were shared across several donors. Rarefaction of sorted-subset datasets indicated incomplete sequencing despite the large sequencing depth.

Using the deep immunoSEQ assay, multiplex PCR amplified TCR CDR3 regions from genomic DNA. For each cell subset, the extracted genomic DNA was distributed evenly across all wells of several immunoSEQ 96-well plates, and each plate served as one replicate. For sorted subsets, each replicate PCR was loaded with approximately 190 ng genomic DNA, equivalent to approximately 33,000 T cell genomes. Purified libraries were measured with a Qubit 3.0 fluorometer, size-checked on a Bioanalyzer 2100, and measured again with the KAPA Library Quantification kit. A separate single-read 150-cycle Illumina NextSeq 550 flow cell was used to sequence each immunoSEQ 96-well plate. The published analysis was carried out like this. Because only junctional sequences without quality scores were contained in the immunoSEQ output, filtering matching that applied to full-length reads could not be performed. Sequences were annotated with PyIR, a Python wrapper for IgBLAST v1.9, and V/J genes and CDR3 were assigned using IMGT germline references. Reads with weak V/J assignments (E-value above 1e-6), missing CDR3, stop codons, out-of-frame junctions, or ambiguous translated residues were removed. V3J clonotypes were defined by identical inferred V gene, J gene, and CDR3 amino acid sequence. Percentage overlap between repertoires was computed as shared unique clonotypes divided by the size of the smaller repertoire. Repertoire richness was assessed with RTK rarefaction, the Chao1 estimator, and Recon v2.1 estimates of unobserved clonotypes. For all TCRbeta clonotypes obtained by the gDNA method from four donors, generation probabilities were computed with OLGA. As stored in TCRdb, this immuneACCESS dataset retains in-frame rearrangements with V and J assigned. A fraction of the clones does not appear; measured against another copy, unresolved V genes explain less than half of the discrepancy, and the remainder lacks a known reason. V, J and clone size reflect that table, while D and trimming were determined from the DNA. In this sample the table shows approximately 1.5 million clones, 97% to 99% of which occur a single time. The top ten clones comprise 0.36% of the sample.

CDR1 and CDR2, looked up from the germline V gene (reference sequence), are GTSNPN and SVGIG. Its CDR3 holds 16 amino acids, cysteine through phenylalanine. The sequence is cut down to CDR3 DNA, 48 bases in frame from base 1. Deletion took 2 bases off V and 3 bases off J, with a span of 16 bases between the germline ends. The donors were healthy, HIV-negative adults with no recently reported acute infections or vaccinations. Only Caucasian adults living in Nashville, Tennessee, USA were represented among the donors. CD4+ T cells were enriched through magnetic negative selection, after which naive cells were positively selected on CD45RA and the remaining negative fraction served as the memory subset. After blood collection by leukapheresis, PBMCs were isolated using Ficoll-Histopaque density gradient centrifugation and then cryopreserved in the vapor phase of liquid nitrogen. Purity and quantity of every magnetically sorted T cell population were checked by analytical flow cytometry. Genomic DNA was isolated from each sorted fraction and quantified by UV absorbance on a Nanodrop 2000c.

Comment on this clone: The clone's antigen remains unknown. The record has no base qualities; no much larger clone is one base away.

The rearranged segments are TRBV30 and TRBJ2-2; TRBD2 is possibly the D segment (6 matching bases). The clonotype comes from a man aged 25 to 45 in good health. The material sequenced was naive CD4+ T cells sorted from blood. The sample's cell subset or site label is to be understood as: CD45RA+ positively selected. The DNA sequence is TGTGCCTGGAGTCGGGGAACGGGAGCTCACACCGGGGAGCTGTTTTTT. Its product reads: CAWSRGTGAHTGELFF.